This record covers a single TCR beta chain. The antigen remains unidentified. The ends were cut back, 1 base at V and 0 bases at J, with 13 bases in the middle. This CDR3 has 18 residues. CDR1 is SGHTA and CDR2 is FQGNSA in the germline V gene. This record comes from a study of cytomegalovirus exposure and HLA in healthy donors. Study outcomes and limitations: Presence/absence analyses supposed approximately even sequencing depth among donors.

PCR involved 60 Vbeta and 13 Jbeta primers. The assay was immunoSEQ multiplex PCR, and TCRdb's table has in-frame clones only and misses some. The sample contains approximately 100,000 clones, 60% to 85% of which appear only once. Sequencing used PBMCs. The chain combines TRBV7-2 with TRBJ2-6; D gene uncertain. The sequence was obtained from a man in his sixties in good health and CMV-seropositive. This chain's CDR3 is CASSLDGFFASGANVLTF. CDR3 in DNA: TGTGCCAGCAGCTTAGACGGTTTTTTTGCCTCTGGGGCCAACGTCCTGACTTTC.